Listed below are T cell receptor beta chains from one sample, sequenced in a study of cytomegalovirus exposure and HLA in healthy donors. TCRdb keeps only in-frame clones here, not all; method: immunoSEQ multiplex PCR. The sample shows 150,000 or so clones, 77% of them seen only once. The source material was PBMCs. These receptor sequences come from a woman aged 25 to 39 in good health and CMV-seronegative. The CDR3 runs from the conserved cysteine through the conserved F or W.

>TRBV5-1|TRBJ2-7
CASSSTTSSEQYF
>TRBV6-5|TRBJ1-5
CASREPGANQPQHF
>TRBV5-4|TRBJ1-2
CASSSHTGTSYGYTF
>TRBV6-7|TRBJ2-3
CASSTYRQGPDTQYF
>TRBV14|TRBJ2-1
CASSQGAGGVNEQFF
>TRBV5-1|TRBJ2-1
CASSWGSTSRVERFF
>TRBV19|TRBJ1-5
CASSSRTGQQPQHF
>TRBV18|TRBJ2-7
CASSPTSDEQYF
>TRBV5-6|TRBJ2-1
CASSHGQAGNEQFF
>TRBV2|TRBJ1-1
CASSEQDSEAFF
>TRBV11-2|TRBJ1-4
CASSLREKLFF
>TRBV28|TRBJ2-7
CASSPNPSGIIDEQYF
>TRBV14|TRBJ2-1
CASSLYLGLAGENEQFF
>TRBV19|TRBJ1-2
CASSTRTGRNGYTF
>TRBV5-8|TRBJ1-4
CASSSYRGRSEKLFF
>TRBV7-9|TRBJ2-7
CASSAPGTPYEQYF
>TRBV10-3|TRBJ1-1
CAISDSSHPNTEAFF
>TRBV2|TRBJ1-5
CASSEWSNGYSNQPQHF
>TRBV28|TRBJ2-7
CASSLHLGGRYEQYF
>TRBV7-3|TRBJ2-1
CASSQGHTSGRNNEQFF
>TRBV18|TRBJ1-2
CASTESAGGRASPNYGYTF
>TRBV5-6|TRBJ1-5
CASSSRGGNYQPQHF
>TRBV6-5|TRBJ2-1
CASRSPGLYNEQFF
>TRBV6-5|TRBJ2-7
CASSPSQGVGDEQYF
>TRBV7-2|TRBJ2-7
CASSFGDNSYEQYF
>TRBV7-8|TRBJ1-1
CASSDRDIRNTEAFF
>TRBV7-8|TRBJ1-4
CASSRTATNEKLFF
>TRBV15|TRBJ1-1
CATHFGTGGTEAFF
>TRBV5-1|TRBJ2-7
CASSLVRTGIDEQYF
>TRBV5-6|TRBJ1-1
CASRTANTEAFF
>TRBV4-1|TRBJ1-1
CASSQERWKTEAFF
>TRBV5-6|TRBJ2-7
CASSLLMGQGGEQYF
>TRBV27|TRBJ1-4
CASSPPARVTTNEKLFF
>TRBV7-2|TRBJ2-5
CASSPGWGRGQETQYF
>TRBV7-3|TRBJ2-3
CASSVGLRSTDTQYF
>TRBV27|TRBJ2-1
CASSSPAGGTGGRGEQFF
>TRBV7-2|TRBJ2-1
CASSSLERLAGGANEQFF
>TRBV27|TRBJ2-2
CASSPWTGGGGELFF
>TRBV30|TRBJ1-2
CACTQGATNYGYTF
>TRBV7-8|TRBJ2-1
CASSSTSGSSGEQFF
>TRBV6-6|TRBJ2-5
CASSLAGGLETQYF
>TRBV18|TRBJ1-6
CASSQGAGSPLHF